Below, one T cell receptor (beta chain) is given with its context. This specimen belongs to a study of CD8 T cells in Susac syndrome. RNA amounts of 0.5 to 1 ug underwent reverse transcription with random hexamers. TCR beta CDR3 was amplified by immunoSEQ covering 54 Vbeta and 13 Jbeta. TCRdb re-derived calls from the immunoSEQ multiplex PCR reads in MiXCR, one entry per CDR3 protein. This table holds about 210,000 distinct CDR3 sequences, about 95% found once. The CDR3 runs to 15 residues. The germline CDR1 and CDR2 sequences are ENHRY and SYGVKD. The J segment lost 3 bases and the V segment lost 2 bases, leaving 4 bases of the junction unmatched.

What was sequenced was CD4+ T cells from PBMCs. The TCR comes from a human donor with Susac syndrome. J is TRBJ1-1 and V is TRBV10-3, with TRBD1 identical over 9 bases. CDR3 DNA sequence: TGTGCCATCAGTGAGGTGACAGGGGGTCACACTGAAGCTTTCTTT. Its protein is CAISEVTGGHTEAFF.